This passage covers 7 T cell receptor beta chains from one sample sequenced in a study. Tregs were sorted as CD4+CD25+CD127-/low cells. Each CDR3 protein gets one entry after TCRdb re-called the 5' RACE reads with MiXCR. Here the sample spans around 34,000 distinct CDR3 sequences, more than 20% being singletons. The sequencing input was tumor-infiltrating Tregs sorted from the breast tumor. All receptors come from a female donor with breast cancer.

This clonotype was seen more than once but under ten times. This chain links TRBV19 with TRBJ2-1; 10 bases are a match to TRBD2. The CDR3 totals 17 residues. J lost 6 bases, V lost 0 bases, and 8 bases had no gene match. CDR1 is LNHDA, CDR2 SQIVND, per germline (reference sequence). CDR3 in DNA: TGTGCCAGTAGTATAGAAAGCCGGGCTAGCGGGAGCAATGAGCAGTTCTTC. Translation gives CASSIESRASGSNEQFF.

V gene TRBV6-5 combines with J gene TRBJ2-1; TRBD1 matches at 7 bases. Germline lookup yields CDR1 MNHEY and CDR2 SVGAGI. This CDR3 region has 15 residues. V lost 4 bases and J lost 7; bases outside the gene matches: 10. The CDR3 DNA follows: TGTGCCAGCAGTTTTCGACAGGGCTGGCGGAATGAGCAGTTCTTC. Encoded protein: CASSFRQGWRNEQFF.

This clonotype showed up many times. This chain joins TRBV7-9 and TRBJ2-7; a weak D match, TRBD2 (6 bases). Germline values: CDR1 SEHNR, CDR2 FQNEAQ (reference sequence). The CDR3 sequence is 13 residues long. Trimming shortened V by 5 bases and J by 5 bases, and 13 bases separated the two germline ends. CDR3 amino acids: CASSPQRVNEQYF. CDR3 coding DNA: TGTGCCAGCAGCCCCCAGCGGGTGAACGAGCAGTACTTC.

About this clonotype itself: This sequence may be a read error, since a much larger clone differs from it by one base. Since no conserved phenylalanine or tryptophan closes the CDR3, a read error is the likely cause. The chain employs TRBV5-6 and TRBJ2-4; 7 bases map to TRBD1. The junction had 12 bases not matched to a gene; V was cut back by 4 bases and J by 8 bases. The germline V gene encodes CDR1 SGHDT and CDR2 YYEEEE. CDR3 length equals 15 residues. The CDR3 loop reads CASSRQGKMVDIQYL. CDR3 DNA sequence: TGTGCCAGCAGCCGACAGGGAAAGATGGTAGACATTCAGTACCTC.

This clonotype was picked up a small number of times. The chain recombines TRBV20-1 with TRBJ2-1, with 12 bases matching TRBD2. This CDR3 has 14 residues. J gave up 8 bases and V 6 bases, and 8 bases lay outside the gene matches. Germline V lookup: CDR1 DFQATT, CDR2 SNEGSKA (reference sequence). The CDR3 coding sequence is TGCAGTGCGGTAACTAGCGGGAGGATGGATGAGCAGTTCTTC. Translating it yields CSAVTSGRMDEQFF.

This clonotype was observed many times. The chain combines TRBV6-5 with TRBJ2-1; D uncertain. Germline CDR1 is MNHEY and CDR2 is SVGAGI. The CDR3 loop spans 15 amino acids. Trimming pared 0 bases from V and 8 bases from J, leaving 14 bases between. In DNA, the CDR3 is TGTGCCAGCAGTTACTCGAGGCTGATAGCCCATGAGCAGTTCTTC. Its translation is CASSYSRLIAHEQFF.

This clonotype was counted a few times. V and J are TRBV20-1 and TRBJ2-1; 7 nucleotides agree with TRBD2. With 0 bases clipped from V and 6 bases from J, the junction kept 11 bases outside the gene matches. CDR1 and CDR2 from the germline V gene are DFQATT and SNEGSKA (reference sequence). This CDR3 is built from 16 residues. CDR3 amino acids: CSARDPSGAIINEQFF. CDR3 coding DNA: TGCAGTGCTAGAGATCCCAGCGGGGCGATTATCAATGAGCAGTTCTTC.